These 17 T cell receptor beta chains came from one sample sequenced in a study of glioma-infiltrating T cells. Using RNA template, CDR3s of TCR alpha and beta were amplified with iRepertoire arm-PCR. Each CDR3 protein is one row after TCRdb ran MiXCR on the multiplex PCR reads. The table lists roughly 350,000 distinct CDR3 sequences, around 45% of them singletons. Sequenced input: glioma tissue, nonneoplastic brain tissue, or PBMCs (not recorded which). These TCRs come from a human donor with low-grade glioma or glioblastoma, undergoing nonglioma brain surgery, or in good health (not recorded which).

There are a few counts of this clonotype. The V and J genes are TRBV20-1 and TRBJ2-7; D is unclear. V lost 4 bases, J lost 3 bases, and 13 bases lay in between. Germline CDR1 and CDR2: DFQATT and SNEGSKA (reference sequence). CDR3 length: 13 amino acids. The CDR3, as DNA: TGCAGTGCTATGTCAGGCTACGACTACGAGCAGTACTTC. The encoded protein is CSAMSGYDYEQYF.

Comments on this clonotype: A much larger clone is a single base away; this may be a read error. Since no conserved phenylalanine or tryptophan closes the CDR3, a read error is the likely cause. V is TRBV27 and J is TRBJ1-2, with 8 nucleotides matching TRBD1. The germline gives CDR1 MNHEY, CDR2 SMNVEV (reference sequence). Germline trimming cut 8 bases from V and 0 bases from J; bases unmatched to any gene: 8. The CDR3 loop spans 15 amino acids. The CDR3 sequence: CASGFLQGANYGYTL. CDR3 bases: TGTGCCAGCGGCTTTCTACAGGGGGCTAACTATGGCTACACCCTC.

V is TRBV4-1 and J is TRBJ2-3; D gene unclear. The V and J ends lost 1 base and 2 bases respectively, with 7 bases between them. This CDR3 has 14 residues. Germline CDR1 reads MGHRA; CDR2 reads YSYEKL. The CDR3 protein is CASSQGEHTDTQYF. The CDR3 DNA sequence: TGCGCCAGCAGCCAAGGTGAACACACAGATACGCAGTATTTT.

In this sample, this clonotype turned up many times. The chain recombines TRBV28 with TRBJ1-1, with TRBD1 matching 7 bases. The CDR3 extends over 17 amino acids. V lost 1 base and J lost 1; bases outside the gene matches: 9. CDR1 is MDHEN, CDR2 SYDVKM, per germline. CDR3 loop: CASSLYSGGPPNTEAFF. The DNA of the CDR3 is TGTGCCAGCAGTTTATATTCAGGGGGACCCCCGAACACTGAAGCTTTCTTT.

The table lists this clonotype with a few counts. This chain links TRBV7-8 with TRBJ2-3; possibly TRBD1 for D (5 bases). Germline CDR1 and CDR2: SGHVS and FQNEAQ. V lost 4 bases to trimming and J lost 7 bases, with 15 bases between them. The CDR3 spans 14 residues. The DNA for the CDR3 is TGTGCCAGCAGCTCTCGGACACCTCGACATACGCAGTATTTT. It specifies CASSSRTPRHTQYF. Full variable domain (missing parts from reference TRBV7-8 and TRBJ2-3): GAGVSQSPRYKVAKRGQDVALRCDPISGHVSLFWYQQALGQGPEFLTYFQNEAQLDKSGLPSDRFFAERPEGSVSTLKIQRTQQEDSAVYLCASSSRTPRHTQYFGPGTRLTVL.

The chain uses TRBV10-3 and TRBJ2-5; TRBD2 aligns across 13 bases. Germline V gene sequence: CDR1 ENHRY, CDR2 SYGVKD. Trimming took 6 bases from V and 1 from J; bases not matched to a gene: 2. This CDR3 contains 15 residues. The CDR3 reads CAIRGLAGVQETQYF. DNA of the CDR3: TGTGCCATCAGAGGACTAGCGGGAGTCCAAGAGACCCAGTACTTC.

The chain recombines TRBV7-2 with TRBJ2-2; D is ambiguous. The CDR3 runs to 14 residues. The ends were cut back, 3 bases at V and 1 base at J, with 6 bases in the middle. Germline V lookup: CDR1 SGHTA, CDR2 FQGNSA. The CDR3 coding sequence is TGTGCCAGCAGCTTGGTAGAGAACACCGGGGAGCTGTTTTTT. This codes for CASSLVENTGELFF.

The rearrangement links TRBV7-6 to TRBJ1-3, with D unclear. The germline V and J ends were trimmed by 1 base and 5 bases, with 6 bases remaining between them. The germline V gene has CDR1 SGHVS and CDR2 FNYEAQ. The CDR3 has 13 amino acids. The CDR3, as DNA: TGTGCCAGCAGCTTAGAAGCGCGAAACACCATATATTTT. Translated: CASSLEARNTIYF.

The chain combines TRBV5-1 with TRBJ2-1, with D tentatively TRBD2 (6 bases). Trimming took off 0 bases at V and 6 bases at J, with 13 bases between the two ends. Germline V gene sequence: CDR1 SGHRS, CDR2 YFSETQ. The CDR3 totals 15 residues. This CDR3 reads CASSLGLGFLNEQFF. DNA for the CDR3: TGCGCCAGCAGCTTGGGACTAGGATTCCTCAATGAGCAGTTCTTC.

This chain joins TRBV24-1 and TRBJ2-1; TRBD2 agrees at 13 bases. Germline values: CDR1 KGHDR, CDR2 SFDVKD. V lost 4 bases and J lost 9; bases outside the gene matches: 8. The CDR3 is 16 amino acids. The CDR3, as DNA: TGTGCCACCAGTGACCATACTAGCGGGAGGGCCAGTGAGCAGTTCTTC. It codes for CATSDHTSGRASEQFF.

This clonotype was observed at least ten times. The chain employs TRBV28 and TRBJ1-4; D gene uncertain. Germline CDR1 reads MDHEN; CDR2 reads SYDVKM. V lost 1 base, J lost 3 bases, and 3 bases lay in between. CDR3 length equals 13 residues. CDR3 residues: CASSLYANEKLFF. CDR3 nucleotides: TGTGCCAGCAGTTTATATGCTAATGAAAAACTGTTTTTT.

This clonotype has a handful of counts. The CDR3 coding sequence is TGCAGTGCTAGAGTACTAGCGGACCTATACAATGAGCAGTTCTTC. Protein: CSARVLADLYNEQFF. The chain combines TRBV20-1 with TRBJ2-1; 8 bases agree with TRBD2. The CDR3 covers 15 residues. V was pared by 1 base and J by 4 bases, with 6 bases of the junction left unmatched. Germline loops: CDR1 DFQATT, CDR2 SNEGSKA (reference sequence).

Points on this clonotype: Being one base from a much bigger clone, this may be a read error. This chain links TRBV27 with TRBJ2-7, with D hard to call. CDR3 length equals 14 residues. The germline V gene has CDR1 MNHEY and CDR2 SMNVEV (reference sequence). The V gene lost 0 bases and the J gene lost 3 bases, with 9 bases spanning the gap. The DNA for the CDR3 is TGTGCCAGCAGTTTATCGGCCAGGTACTACGAGCAGTACTTC. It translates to CASSLSARYYEQYF.

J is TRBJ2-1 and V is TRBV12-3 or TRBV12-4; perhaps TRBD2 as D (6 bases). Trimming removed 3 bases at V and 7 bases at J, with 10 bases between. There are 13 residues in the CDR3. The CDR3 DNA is TGTGCCAGCAGTTTTGGAGGGGAGAATGAGCAGTTCTTC. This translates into CASSFGGENEQFF.

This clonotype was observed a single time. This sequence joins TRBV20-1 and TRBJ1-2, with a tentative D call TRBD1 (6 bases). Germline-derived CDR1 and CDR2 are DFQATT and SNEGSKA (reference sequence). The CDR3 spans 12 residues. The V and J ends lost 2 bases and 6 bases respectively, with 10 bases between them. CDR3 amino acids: CSARNRANGYTF. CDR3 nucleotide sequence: TGCAGTGCTAGAAACAGGGCGAATGGCTACACCTTC.

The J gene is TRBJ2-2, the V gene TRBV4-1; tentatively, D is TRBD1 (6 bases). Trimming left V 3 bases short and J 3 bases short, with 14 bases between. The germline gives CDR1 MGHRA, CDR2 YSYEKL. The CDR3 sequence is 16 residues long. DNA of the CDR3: TGCGCCAGCAGCCACCCTACAGGGTGGGACACCGGGGAGCTGTTTTTT. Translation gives CASSHPTGWDTGELFF.

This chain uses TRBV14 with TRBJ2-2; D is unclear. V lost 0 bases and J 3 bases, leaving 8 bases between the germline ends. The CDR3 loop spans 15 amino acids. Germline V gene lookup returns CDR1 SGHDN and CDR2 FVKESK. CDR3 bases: TGTGCCAGCAGCCAAGAGCTAGTTTACACCGGGGAGCTGTTTTTT. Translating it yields CASSQELVYTGELFF.